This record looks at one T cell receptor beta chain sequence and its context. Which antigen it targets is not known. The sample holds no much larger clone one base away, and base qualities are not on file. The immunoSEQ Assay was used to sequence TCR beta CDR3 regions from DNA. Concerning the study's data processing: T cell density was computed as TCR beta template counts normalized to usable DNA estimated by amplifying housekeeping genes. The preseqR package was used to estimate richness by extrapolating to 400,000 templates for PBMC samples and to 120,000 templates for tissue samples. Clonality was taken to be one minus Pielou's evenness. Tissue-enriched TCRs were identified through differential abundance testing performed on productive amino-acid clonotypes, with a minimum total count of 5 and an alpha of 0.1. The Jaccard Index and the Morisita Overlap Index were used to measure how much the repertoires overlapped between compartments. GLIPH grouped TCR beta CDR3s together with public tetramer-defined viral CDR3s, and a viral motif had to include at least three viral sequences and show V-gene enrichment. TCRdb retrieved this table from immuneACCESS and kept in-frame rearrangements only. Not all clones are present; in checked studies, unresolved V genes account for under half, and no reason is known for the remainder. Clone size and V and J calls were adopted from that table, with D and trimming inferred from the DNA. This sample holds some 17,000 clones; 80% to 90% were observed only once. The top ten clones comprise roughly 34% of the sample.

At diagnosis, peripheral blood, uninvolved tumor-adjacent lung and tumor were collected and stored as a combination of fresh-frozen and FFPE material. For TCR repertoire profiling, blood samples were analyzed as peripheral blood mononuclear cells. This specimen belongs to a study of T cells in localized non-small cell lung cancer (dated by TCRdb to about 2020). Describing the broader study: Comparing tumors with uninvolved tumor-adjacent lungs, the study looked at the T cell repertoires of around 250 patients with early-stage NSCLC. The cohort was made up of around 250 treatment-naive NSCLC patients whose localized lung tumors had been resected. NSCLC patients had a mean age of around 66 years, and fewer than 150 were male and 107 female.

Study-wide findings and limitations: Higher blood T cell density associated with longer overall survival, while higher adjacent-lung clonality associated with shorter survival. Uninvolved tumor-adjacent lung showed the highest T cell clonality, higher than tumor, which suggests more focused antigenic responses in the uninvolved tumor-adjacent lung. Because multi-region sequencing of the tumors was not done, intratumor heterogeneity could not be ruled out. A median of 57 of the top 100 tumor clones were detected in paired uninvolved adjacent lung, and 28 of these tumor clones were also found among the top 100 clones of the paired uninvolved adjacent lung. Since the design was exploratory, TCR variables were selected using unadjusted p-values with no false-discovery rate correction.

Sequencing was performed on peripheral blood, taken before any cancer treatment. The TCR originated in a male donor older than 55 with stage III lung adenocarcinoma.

In nucleotides, the sequence is TGTGCCTGGAGTACTACGGAAAAACTGTTTTTT. Translated, it reads CAWSTTEKLFF. Here the chain combines TRBV30 and TRBJ1-4; too little of a D gene remains to name it. V loses 2 bases, J loses 8 bases, and the germline ends lie 6 bases apart. The CDR1 and CDR2 encoded by the germline V gene (reference sequence) are GTSNPN and SVGIG. The CDR3 contains 11 residues, cysteine and phenylalanine counted. The only DNA kept is the CDR3, 33 bases in frame from the first base. The reference TRBV30 and TRBJ1-4 proteins fill in what lies around the CDR3, so the full variable domain reads SQTIHQWPATLVQPVGSPLSLECTVEGTSNPNLYWYRQAAGRGLQLLFYSVGIGQISSEVPQNLSASRPQDRQFILSSKKLLLSDSGFYLCAWSTTEKLFFGSGTQLSVL.